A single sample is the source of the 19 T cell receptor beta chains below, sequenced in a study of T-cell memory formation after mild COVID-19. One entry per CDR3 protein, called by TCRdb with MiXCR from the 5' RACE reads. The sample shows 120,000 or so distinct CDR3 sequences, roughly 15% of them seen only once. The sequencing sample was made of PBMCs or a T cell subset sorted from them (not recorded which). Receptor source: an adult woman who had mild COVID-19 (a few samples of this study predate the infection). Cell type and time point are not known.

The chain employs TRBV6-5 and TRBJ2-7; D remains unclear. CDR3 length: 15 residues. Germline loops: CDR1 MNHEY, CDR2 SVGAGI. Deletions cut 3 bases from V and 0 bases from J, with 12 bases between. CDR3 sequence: CASSYGTGRSYEQYF. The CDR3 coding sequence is TGTGCCAGCAGTTATGGTACTGGACGCTCCTACGAGCAGTACTTC.

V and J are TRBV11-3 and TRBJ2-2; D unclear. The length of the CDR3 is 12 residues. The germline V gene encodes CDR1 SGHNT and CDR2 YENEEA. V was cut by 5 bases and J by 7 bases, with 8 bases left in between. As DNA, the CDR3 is TGTGCCAGCAGCCCGCTGGGCGGGGAGCTGTTTTTT. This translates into CASSPLGGELFF.

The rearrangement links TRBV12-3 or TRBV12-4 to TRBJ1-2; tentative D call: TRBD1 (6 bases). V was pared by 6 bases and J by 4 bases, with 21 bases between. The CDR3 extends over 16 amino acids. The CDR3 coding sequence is TGTGCCAGCAGACCAAGTACAGGGTCCTACTTCTATGGCTACACCTTC. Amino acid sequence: CASRPSTGSYFYGYTF.

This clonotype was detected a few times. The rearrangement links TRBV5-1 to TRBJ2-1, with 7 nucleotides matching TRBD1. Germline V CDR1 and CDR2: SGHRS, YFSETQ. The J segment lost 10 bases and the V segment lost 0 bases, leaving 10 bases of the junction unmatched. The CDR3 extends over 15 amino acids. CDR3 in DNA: TGCGCCAGCAGCTTGGGGCAACAGGGGACGGGAGAGCAGTTCTTC. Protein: CASSLGQQGTGEQFF.

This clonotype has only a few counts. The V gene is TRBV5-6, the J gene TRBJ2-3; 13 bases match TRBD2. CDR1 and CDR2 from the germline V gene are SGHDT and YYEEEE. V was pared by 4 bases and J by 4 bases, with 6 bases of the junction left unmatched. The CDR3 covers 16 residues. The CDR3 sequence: CASSRPTSGRPDTQYF. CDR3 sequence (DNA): TGTGCCAGCAGCCGCCCGACTAGCGGGAGGCCAGATACGCAGTATTTT. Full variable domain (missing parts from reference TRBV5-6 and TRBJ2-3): DAGVTQSPTHLIKTRGQQVTLRCSPKSGHDTVSWYQQALGQGPQFIFQYYEEEERQRGNFPDRFSGHQFPNYSSELNVNALLLGDSALYLCASSRPTSGRPDTQYFGPGTRLTVL.

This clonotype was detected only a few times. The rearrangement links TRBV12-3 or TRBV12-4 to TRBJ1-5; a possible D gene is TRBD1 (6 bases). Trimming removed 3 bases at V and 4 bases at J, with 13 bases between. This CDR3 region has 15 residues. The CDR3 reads CASSFGWTENQPQHF. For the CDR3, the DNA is TGTGCCAGCAGTTTTGGCTGGACAGAAAATCAGCCCCAGCATTTT.

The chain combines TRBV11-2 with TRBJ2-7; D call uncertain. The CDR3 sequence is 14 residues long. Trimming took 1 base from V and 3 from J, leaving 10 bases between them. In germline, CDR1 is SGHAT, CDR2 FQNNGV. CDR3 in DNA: TGTGCCAGCAGCTTAGGTACAGAGCTCTACGAGCAGTACTTC. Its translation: CASSLGTELYEQYF.

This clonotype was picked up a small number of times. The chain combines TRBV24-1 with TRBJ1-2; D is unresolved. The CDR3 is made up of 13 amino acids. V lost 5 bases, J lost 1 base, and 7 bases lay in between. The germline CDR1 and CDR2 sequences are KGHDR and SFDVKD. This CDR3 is CATSGTDNYGYTF. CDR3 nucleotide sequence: TGTGCCACCAGTGGAACAGATAACTATGGCTACACCTTC.

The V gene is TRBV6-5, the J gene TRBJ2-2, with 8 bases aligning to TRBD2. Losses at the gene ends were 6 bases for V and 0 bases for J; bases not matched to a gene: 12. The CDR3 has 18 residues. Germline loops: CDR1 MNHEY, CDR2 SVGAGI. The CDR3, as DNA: TGTGCCAGCAGCCCCCCTCCCTCGACTAGCGCGAACACCGGGGAGCTGTTTTTT. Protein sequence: CASSPPPSTSANTGELFF.

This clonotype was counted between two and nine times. In DNA form, the CDR3 reads TGCAGTGCTAGAGACTTTCAGGGGGGGAACATTCAGTACTTC. Its translation is CSARDFQGGNIQYF. V and J are TRBV20-1 and TRBJ2-4; D may correspond to TRBD1 or TRBD2 (7 bases each). The germline V gene has CDR1 DFQATT and CDR2 SNEGSKA (reference sequence). This CDR3 has 14 residues. The V end lost 0 bases, the J end lost 7 bases, and 13 bases lay between the germline ends.

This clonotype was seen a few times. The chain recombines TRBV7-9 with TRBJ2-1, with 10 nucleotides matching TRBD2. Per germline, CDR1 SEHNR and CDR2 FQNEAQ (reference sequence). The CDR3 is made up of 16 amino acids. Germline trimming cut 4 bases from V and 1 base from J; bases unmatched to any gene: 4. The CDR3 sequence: CASSSLAGGSYNEQFF. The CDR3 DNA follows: TGTGCCAGCAGCTCATTAGCGGGGGGATCCTACAATGAGCAGTTCTTC.

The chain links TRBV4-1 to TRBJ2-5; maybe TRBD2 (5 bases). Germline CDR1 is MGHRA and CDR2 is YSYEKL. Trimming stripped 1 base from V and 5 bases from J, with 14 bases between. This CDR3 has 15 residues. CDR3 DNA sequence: TGCGCCAGCAGCCAAGTAATAGCGATAGGGGAGACCCAGTACTTC. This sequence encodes CASSQVIAIGETQYF.

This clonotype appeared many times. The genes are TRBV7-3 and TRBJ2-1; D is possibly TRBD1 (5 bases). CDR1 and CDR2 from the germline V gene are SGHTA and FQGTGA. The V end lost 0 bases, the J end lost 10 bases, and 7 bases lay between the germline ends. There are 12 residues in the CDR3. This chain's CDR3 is CASSLTGLEQFF. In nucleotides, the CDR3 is TGTGCCAGCAGCTTAACGGGGCTCGAGCAGTTCTTC.

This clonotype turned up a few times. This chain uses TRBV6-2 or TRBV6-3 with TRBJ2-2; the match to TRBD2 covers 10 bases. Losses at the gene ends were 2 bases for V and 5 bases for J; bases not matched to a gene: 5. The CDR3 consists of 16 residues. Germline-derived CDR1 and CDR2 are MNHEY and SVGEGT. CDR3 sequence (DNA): TGTGCCAGCAGTTACGGTCTAGCGGGAGTAACCGGGGAGCTGTTTTTT. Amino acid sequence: CASSYGLAGVTGELFF.

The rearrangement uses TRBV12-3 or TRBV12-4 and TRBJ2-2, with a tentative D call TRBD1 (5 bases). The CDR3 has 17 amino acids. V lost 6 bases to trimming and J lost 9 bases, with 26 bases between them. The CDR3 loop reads CASSGPRGPQRNRELFF. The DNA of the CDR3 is TGTGCCAGCAGCGGACCAAGGGGCCCACAAAGGAACCGGGAGCTGTTTTTT.

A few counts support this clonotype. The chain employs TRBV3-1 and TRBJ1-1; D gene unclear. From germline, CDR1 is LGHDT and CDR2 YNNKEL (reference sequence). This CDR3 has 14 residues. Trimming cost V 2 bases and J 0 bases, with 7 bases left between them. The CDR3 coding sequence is TGTGCCAGCAGCCAAATGGGGATGAACACTGAAGCTTTCTTT. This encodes CASSQMGMNTEAFF. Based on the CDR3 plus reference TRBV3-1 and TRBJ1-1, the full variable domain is DTAVSQTPKYLVTQMGNDKSIKCEQNLGHDTMYWYKQDSKKFLKIMFSYNNKELIINETVPNRFSPKSPDKAHLNLHINSLELGDSAVYFCASSQMGMNTEAFFGQGTRLTVV.

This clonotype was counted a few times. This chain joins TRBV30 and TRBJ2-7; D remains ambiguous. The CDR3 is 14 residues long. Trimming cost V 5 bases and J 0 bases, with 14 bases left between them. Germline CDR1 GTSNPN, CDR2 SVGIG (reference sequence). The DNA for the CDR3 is TGTGCCTGGGAAGGGATTATGGACTCCTACGAGCAGTACTTC. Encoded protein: CAWEGIMDSYEQYF.

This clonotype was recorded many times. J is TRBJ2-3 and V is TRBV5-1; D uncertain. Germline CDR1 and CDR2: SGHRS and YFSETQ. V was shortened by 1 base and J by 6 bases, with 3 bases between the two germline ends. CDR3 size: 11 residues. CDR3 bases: TGCGCCAGCAGCTTGCTGGATACGCAGTATTTT. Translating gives CASSLLDTQYF.

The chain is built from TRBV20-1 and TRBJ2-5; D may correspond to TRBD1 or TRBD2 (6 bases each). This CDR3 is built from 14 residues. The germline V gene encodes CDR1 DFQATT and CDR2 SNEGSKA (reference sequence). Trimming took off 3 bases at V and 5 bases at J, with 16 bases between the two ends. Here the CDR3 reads CSASASGGRETQYF. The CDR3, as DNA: TGCAGTGCTAGCGCGTCCGGGGGCCGGGAGACCCAGTACTTC.